The 18 T cell receptor beta chains given below trace back to one sample, sequenced in a study of tumour-infiltrating T cells in Burkitt lymphoma. Sequenced by immunoSEQ multiplex PCR; TCRdb stores in-frame clones only, minus some. The sample lists a few thousand clones; around 15% were seen once. Sequences were obtained from tumor tissue. Receptor source: a human donor with Burkitt lymphoma.

This clone was counted only a few times. CDR3 sequence: CAWSLVINEKLFF. Here the CDR3 DNA reads TGTGCCTGGAGTCTGGTAATTAATGAAAAACTGTTTTTT. The chain carries TRBV30 and TRBJ1-4; D unclear. With 2 bases removed from V and 4 bases from J, the gap between germline ends came to 8 bases. In germline, CDR1 is GTSNPN, CDR2 SVGIG (reference sequence). CDR3 length equals 13 residues.

The V gene is TRBV5-4, the J gene TRBJ2-6, with D hard to call. CDR3 size: 15 residues. Germline V gene sequence: CDR1 SGHNT, CDR2 YYREEE (reference sequence). Trimming removed 4 bases at V and 4 bases at J, with 12 bases between. The CDR3 sequence is CASSVRVAGANVLTF. In nucleotides, the CDR3 is TGTGCCAGCAGCGTCCGCGTGGCCGGGGCCAACGTCCTGACTTTC.

The rearrangement joins TRBV18 to TRBJ1-2; D uncertain. The germline CDR1 and CDR2 sequences are KGHSH and LQKENI. This CDR3 is built from 17 residues. The V and J ends lost 2 bases and 6 bases respectively, with 22 bases between them. The CDR3 DNA reads TGTGCCAGCTCACCAAGGTTTCCCCAGGCACGGGGAAATGGCTACACCTTC. This codes for CASSPRFPQARGNGYTF.

V and J are TRBV18 and TRBJ2-7; D is possibly TRBD1 (5 bases). Germline-derived CDR1 and CDR2 are KGHSH and LQKENI. V was trimmed by 3 bases and J by 3 bases, leaving 9 bases between them. The CDR3 totals 13 residues. The CDR3 reads CASSPPQGYEQYF. The DNA of the CDR3 is TGTGCCAGCTCACCGCCCCAGGGCTACGAGCAGTACTTC.

This clone was seen more than once but under ten times. The rearrangement uses TRBV11-2 and TRBJ2-5, with 8 bases aligning to TRBD1. The CDR3 spans 14 residues. The ends lost 3 bases at V and 5 bases at J; junction bases unmatched: 5. Germline CDR1 is SGHAT and CDR2 is FQNNGV. Here the CDR3 reads CASSFTGGGETQYF. The CDR3 DNA reads as TGTGCCAGCAGCTTCACAGGGGGTGGTGAGACCCAGTACTTC.

The sample holds a few counts of this clone. The rearrangement joins TRBV2 to TRBJ1-1; no clear D gene. CDR3 length equals 12 residues. Germline V gives CDR1 SNHLY, CDR2 FYNNEI. Trimming took off 7 bases at V and 3 bases at J, with 9 bases between the two ends. The CDR3 here is CASKTSHTEAFF. CDR3 coding DNA: TGTGCCAGCAAGACATCCCACACTGAAGCTTTCTTT.

This clone was picked up a small number of times. The rearrangement uses TRBV18 and TRBJ2-3, with a weak D call TRBD2 (6 bases). Germline V lookup: CDR1 KGHSH, CDR2 LQKENI. Trimming removed 6 bases at V and 2 bases at J, with 9 bases between. This CDR3 is 13 amino acids long. CDR3 loop: CASSAGPTDTQYF. For the CDR3, the DNA is TGTGCCAGCTCTGCGGGGCCCACAGATACGCAGTATTTT.

This clone is medium-sized by share. The chain recombines TRBV4-1 with TRBJ1-1; D is unresolved. Trimming took 2 bases from V and 4 from J, leaving 11 bases between them. Looked up from germline, CDR1 is MGHRA and CDR2 is YSYEKL. The CDR3 loop spans 14 amino acids. The CDR3 DNA reads TGCGCCAGCAGCCAACTATGGGGATCCACTGAAGCTTTCTTT. This sequence encodes CASSQLWGSTEAFF.

The CDR3: CASSPSGIQETQYF. CDR3 in DNA: TGTGCCAGCAGCCCCTCCGGGATACAAGAGACCCAGTACTTC. The V and J genes are TRBV11-2 and TRBJ2-5; D may be TRBD2 (5 bases). Per the germline V gene, CDR1 is SGHAT and CDR2 is FQNNGV. The CDR3 has 14 residues. With 5 bases removed from V and 2 bases from J, the gap between germline ends came to 12 bases.

This clone was detected a few times. The chain recombines TRBV5-6 with TRBJ1-3; no firm D call. The CDR3 spans 13 residues. Trimming took off 3 bases at V and 1 base at J, with 5 bases between the two ends. From germline, CDR1 is SGHDT and CDR2 YYEEEE. The CDR3 protein is CASSSGSGNTIYF. The CDR3, as DNA: TGTGCCAGCAGCTCAGGTTCTGGAAACACCATATATTTT.

The V gene is TRBV7-9, the J gene TRBJ1-3; possibly TRBD1 for D (5 bases). The CDR3 is 16 residues long. The V and J ends lost 3 bases and 0 bases respectively, with 12 bases between them. Germline V gene data show CDR1 as SEHNR and CDR2 as FQNEAQ (reference sequence). The CDR3 DNA reads TGTGCCAGCAGCTTCCGAGAGGGACCCTCTGGAAACACCATATATTTT. Translating it yields CASSFREGPSGNTIYF. Filled out from reference TRBV7-9 and TRBJ1-3, the complete variable domain reads DTGVSQNPRHKITKRGQNVTFRCDPISEHNRLYWYRQTLGQGPEFLTYFQNEAQLEKSRLLSDRFSAERPKGSFSTLEIQRTEQGDSAMYLCASSFREGPSGNTIYFGEGSWLTVV.

This clone was counted a single time. The chain recombines TRBV2 with TRBJ2-2; D may be TRBD1 (6 bases). There are 15 residues in the CDR3. The V end was cut by 4 bases, the J end by 4 bases, with 13 bases between. Germline CDR1 is SNHLY and CDR2 is FYNNEI. CDR3 sequence: CASSGRDTITGELFF. The CDR3 nucleotides are TGTGCCAGCAGTGGTAGGGACACAATCACCGGGGAGCTGTTTTTT.

This chain links TRBV6-6 with TRBJ1-4; D unresolved. The CDR3 is 12 amino acids. Deletions cut 10 bases from V and 7 bases from J, with 13 bases between. Germline V CDR1 and CDR2: MNHNY, SVGAGI (reference sequence). The CDR3 DNA is TGTGCCACGGCCCGGGAGCCTGAAAAACTGTTTTTT. Protein: CATAREPEKLFF.

This clone was seen more than once but under ten times. J is TRBJ2-7 and V is TRBV5-1, with a tentative D call TRBD1 (6 bases). Germline CDR1 reads SGHRS; CDR2 reads YFSETQ. The CDR3 runs 14 residues. V was trimmed by 0 bases and J by 5 bases, leaving 12 bases between them. The chain's CDR3 is CASSLAQGKDEQYF. The CDR3 nucleotides read TGCGCCAGCAGCTTGGCTCAGGGGAAAGACGAGCAGTACTTC.

This clone was counted a few times. The gene calls are TRBV27 and TRBJ2-1; D gene unclear. Germline V lookup: CDR1 MNHEY, CDR2 SMNVEV (reference sequence). This CDR3 contains 15 residues. The V end was cut by 2 bases, the J end by 0 bases, with 8 bases between. This CDR3 reads CASSLAVFSYNEQFF. CDR3 coding DNA: TGTGCCAGCAGTTTAGCAGTTTTCTCCTACAATGAGCAGTTCTTC.

The V and J genes are TRBV25-1 and TRBJ1-4; weak D call: TRBD1 (5 bases). CDR1 is MGHDK and CDR2 is SYGVNS in the germline V gene. The CDR3 has 14 residues. Trimming removed 6 bases at V and 13 bases at J, with 21 bases between. CDR3 nucleotide sequence: TGTGCCAGCAGCGACCGGGACGGCTGGTCAATACTGTTTTTT. This encodes CASSDRDGWSILFF. The entire variable domain, with the rest obtained from reference TRBV25-1 and TRBJ1-4, is as follows: EADIYQTPRYLVIGTGKKITLECSQTMGHDKMYWYQQDPGMELHLIHYSYGVNSTEKGDLSSESTVSRIRTEHFPLTLESARPSHTSQYLCASSDRDGWSILFFGSGTQLSVL.

The J gene is TRBJ2-3, the V gene TRBV5-4, with D uncertain. V was pared by 1 base and J by 2 bases, with 8 bases between. The germline V gene encodes CDR1 SGHNT and CDR2 YYREEE (reference sequence). This CDR3 is built from 14 residues. This CDR3 is CASSLKGYTDTQYF. The DNA for the CDR3 is TGTGCCAGCAGCTTGAAGGGATACACAGATACGCAGTATTTT.

This rearrangement joins TRBV9 to TRBJ1-5; tentative D call: TRBD1 (6 bases). The V end was cut by 4 bases, the J end by 7 bases, with 12 bases between. The germline V gene encodes CDR1 SGDLS and CDR2 YYNGEE. The CDR3 runs 13 residues. CDR3: CASSPTGRQPQHF. For the CDR3, the DNA is TGTGCCAGCAGCCCTACAGGGAGACAGCCCCAGCATTTT. Using reference TRBV9 and TRBJ1-5 for the parts outside the CDR3, the full variable domain is DSGVTQTPKHLITATGQRVTLRCSPRSGDLSVYWYQQSLDQGLQFLIQYYNGEERAKGNILERFSAQQFPDLHSELNLSSLELGDSALYFCASSPTGRQPQHFGDGTRLSIL.